These T cell receptor beta chains were read from a single sample in a study of CD8+CD57+ T cells in acquired aplastic anemia. TCRdb ran MiXCR on the reads and lists one entry per CDR3 protein. The sample holds under 250,000 distinct CDR3 sequences, roughly 35% seen once. Source material: sorted CD4+, CD8+, or CD8+CD57+ T cells (not recorded which) from PBMCs. These TCRs come from a human donor in good health, serving as a control. CDR3s include the opening cysteine and the closing phenylalanine or tryptophan. D genes are given only for firm matches. Size is omitted from some rows. Given values are once, few, many or a class for expanded clones.

V	J	size	D	DNA	CDR3
TRBV7-9	TRBJ2-5	-	TRBD2	TGTGCCAGCAGCCGGACTAGCGGGGGCCGGGAGACCCAGTACTTC	CASSRTSGGRETQYF
TRBV20-1	TRBJ2-1	-	-	TGCAGTGCTAGTCAGGTGTGGGCAAGGGGCTTGGACAATGAGCAGTTCTTC	CSASQVWARGLDNEQFF
TRBV5-5	TRBJ1-2	once	-	TGTGCCAGCAGCTTGATCAAGGGTGCTCACTATGGCTACACCTTC	CASSLIKGAHYGYTF
TRBV15	TRBJ2-1	many	-	TGTGCCACCAGAGCCACAGGGTCCCTCTTCTCTGAGCAGTTCTTC	CATRATGSLFSEQFF
TRBV20-1	TRBJ2-7	-	TRBD1	TGCAGTCGCCAGGGGGCAGGATACGAGCAGTACTTC	CSRQGAGYEQYF
TRBV20-1	TRBJ2-2	many	-	TGCAGTGCTAGAGTCCGATACACCGGGGAGCTGTTTTTT	CSARVRYTGELFF
TRBV2	TRBJ1-3	many	-	TGTGCCAGCAGTGTAGCGGGGTCGGGAAACACCATATATTTT	CASSVAGSGNTIYF
TRBV2	TRBJ2-2	many	-	TGTGCCAGCAGTGTTCGAGGTACGGACACCGGGGAGCTGTTTTTT	CASSVRGTDTGELFF
TRBV12-3/TRBV12-4	TRBJ1-1	-	TRBD1	TGTGCCAGCAGAAAGACAGGGGTCGGCACTGAAGCTTTCTTT	CASRKTGVGTEAFF
TRBV30	TRBJ2-1	few	-	TGTGCCTGGCTTATCCGGGGCTCCTACAATGAGCAGTTCTTC	CAWLIRGSYNEQFF
TRBV7-2	TRBJ2-2	-	-	TGTGCCAGCAGGGCAGCGGGTGGCACCGGGGAGCTGTTTTTT	CASRAAGGTGELFF
TRBV24-1	TRBJ1-2	-	-	TGTGCCACCAGTGATTCGACCCCAGGGGTGGATGGCTACACCTTC	CATSDSTPGVDGYTF
TRBV9	TRBJ1-2	-	TRBD1	TGTGCCAGCAGCGTTGGGACAGGGGGTGGCTACACCTTC	CASSVGTGGGYTF
TRBV19	TRBJ1-2	many	-	TGTGCCAGTAGTTTTCCGTTTACGGGCCCATCATTC	CASSFPFTGPSF
TRBV3-1	TRBJ2-1	many	-	TGTGCCAGCAGCCGTTGGGATTACAATGAGCAGTTCTTC	CASSRWDYNEQFF
TRBV25-1	TRBJ1-2	-	-	TGTGCCAGCAGTGACGACTTCTATGGCTACACCTTC	CASSDDFYGYTF
TRBV4-1	TRBJ2-1	few	-	TGCGCCAGCAGCCAAGGGGAGAGGCTAGAGGGGAGGGAGCAGTTCTTC	CASSQGERLEGREQFF
TRBV29-1	TRBJ1-2	-	TRBD1	TGCAGCGTTGAAAACAGGGGGGACAGGGCCTATGGCTACACCTTC	CSVENRGDRAYGYTF
TRBV30	TRBJ1-6	many	-	TGTGCCTGGAGTGGGACCGCCCTATATTCACCCCTCCACTTT	CAWSGTALYSPLHF
TRBV5-8	TRBJ1-2	-	-	TGTGCCAGCAGCTTGGCCTCCCCCTCGATCTATGGCTACACCTTC	CASSLASPSIYGYTF
TRBV2	TRBJ2-7	-	TRBD1	TGTGCCAGCAGCATGGACAGGGGTTCGGACAACGAGCAGTACTTC	CASSMDRGSDNEQYF
TRBV12-3/TRBV12-4	TRBJ2-1	-	-	TGTGCCAGCAGCTCAGCGTACCGGCACAATGAGCAGTTCTTC	CASSSAYRHNEQFF
TRBV19	TRBJ2-7	-	-	TGTGCCAGTAGTAGGACACAGGGCTCCTACGAGCAGTACTTC	CASSRTQGSYEQYF
TRBV10-1	TRBJ2-7	-	TRBD2	TGCGCCAGCAGCCAAGGGGGACTAGCCCGTTACGAGCAGTACTTC	CASSQGGLARYEQYF
TRBV5-1	TRBJ1-1	-	-	TGCGCCAGCCTTATTTCTCGGGAGGGGGAAGCTTTCTTT	CASLISREGEAFF
TRBV25-1	TRBJ2-5	many	TRBD2	TGTGCCAGCAGTGGTAGCGGGGGGGCGTCGCGGACCCAGTACTTC	CASSGSGGASRTQYF
TRBV9	TRBJ2-2	few	-	TGTGCCAGCAGCGTCCGGACAGCTAGTGCGAACACCGGGGAGCTGTTTTTT	CASSVRTASANTGELFF
TRBV3-1	TRBJ1-1	-	-	TGTGCCAGCAGCCGGGGGGGCAGGGCCACTGAAGCTTTCTTT	CASSRGGRATEAFF
TRBV7-2	TRBJ2-2	-	-	TGTGCCAGCAGCTTTATAGGGTCCGGGGAGCTGTTTTTT	CASSFIGSGELFF
TRBV14	TRBJ1-2	many	-	TGTGCCAGCAGCCAAGATCTCCAGGATAGCGGCAGCTATGGCTACACCTTC	CASSQDLQDSGSYGYTF
TRBV5-1	TRBJ1-2	many	TRBD1	TGCGCCAGCAGCTCTGGACAGGGGTTCGACTATGGCTACACCTTC	CASSSGQGFDYGYTF
TRBV7-2	TRBJ2-7	many	TRBD2	TGTGCCAGCAGCTTACAAGCGGGAGGTTTCGAGCAGTACTTC	CASSLQAGGFEQYF
TRBV5-1	TRBJ1-5	-	-	TGCGCCAGCAGCTTGGCGCGACCTCGGGGGGATGTGGACAATCAGCCCCAGCATTTT	CASSLARPRGDVDNQPQHF
TRBV7-3	TRBJ1-2	many	TRBD1	TGTGCCAGCAGCTTACTCCCAGGGGACAGCTATGGCTACACCTTC	CASSLLPGDSYGYTF